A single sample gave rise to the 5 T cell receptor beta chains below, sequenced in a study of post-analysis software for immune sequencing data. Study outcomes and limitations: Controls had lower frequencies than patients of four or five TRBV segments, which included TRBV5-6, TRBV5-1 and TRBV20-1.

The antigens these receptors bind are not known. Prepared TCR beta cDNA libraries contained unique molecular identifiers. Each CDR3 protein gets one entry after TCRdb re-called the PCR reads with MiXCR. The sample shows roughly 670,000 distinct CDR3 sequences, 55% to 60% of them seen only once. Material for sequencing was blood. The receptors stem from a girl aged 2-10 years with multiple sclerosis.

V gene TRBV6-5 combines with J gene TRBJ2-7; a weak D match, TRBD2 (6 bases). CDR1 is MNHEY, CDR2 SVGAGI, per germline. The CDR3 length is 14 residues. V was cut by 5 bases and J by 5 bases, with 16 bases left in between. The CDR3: CASSLPGTLHEQYF. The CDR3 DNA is TGTGCCAGCAGTCTCCCCGGGACTCTTCACGAGCAGTACTTC.

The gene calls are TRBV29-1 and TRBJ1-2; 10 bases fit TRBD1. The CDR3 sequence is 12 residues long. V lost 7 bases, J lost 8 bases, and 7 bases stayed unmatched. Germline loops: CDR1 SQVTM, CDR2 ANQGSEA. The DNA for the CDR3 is TGCAGCGGGCGGACAGGGGGTATGGGCTACACCTTC. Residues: CSGRTGGMGYTF.

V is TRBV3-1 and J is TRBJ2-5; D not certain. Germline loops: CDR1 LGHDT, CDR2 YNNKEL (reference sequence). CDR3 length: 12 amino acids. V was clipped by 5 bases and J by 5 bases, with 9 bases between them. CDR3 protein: CASSNLEETQYF. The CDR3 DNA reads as TGTGCCAGCAGCAACCTCGAGGAGACCCAGTACTTC.

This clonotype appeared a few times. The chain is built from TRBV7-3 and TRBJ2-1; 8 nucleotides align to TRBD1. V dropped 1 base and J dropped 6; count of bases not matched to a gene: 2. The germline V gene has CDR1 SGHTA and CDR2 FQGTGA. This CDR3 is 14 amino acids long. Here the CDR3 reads CASSLNTGGNEQFF. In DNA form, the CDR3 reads TGTGCCAGCAGCTTAAACACAGGGGGCAATGAGCAGTTCTTC.

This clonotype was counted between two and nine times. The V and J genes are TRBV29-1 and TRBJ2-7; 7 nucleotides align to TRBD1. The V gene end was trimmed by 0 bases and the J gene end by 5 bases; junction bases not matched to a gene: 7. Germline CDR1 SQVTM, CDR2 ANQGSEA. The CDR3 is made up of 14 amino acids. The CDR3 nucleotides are TGCAGCGTTGAAGAGGGCAGGGGGAGTAACGAGCAGTACTTC. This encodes CSVEEGRGSNEQYF.